What follows describes a single T cell receptor beta chain. This sample was taken from a study of cytomegalovirus exposure and HLA in healthy donors. PCR used 60 Vbeta primers and 13 Jbeta primers. TCRdb's table, derived via immunoSEQ multiplex PCR, lists solely in-frame clones and lacks some. The repertoire has around 120,000 clones, around 80% of them found once; the top ten carry around 4.5%. Every donor was a healthy person donating bone marrow. The CDR3 consists of 14 residues. The V gene's germline CDR1 is SGHNT and CDR2 YENEEA. V shed 5 bases and J shed 1 base, with 11 bases lying between them. This chain joins TRBV11-3 and TRBJ2-5, with a weak D call TRBD2 (5 bases). The origin of this receptor is a man aged 30 to 39 in good health and CMV-seropositive. The sequencing sample was made of PBMCs. The CDR3 here is CASSRWAGQETQYF. CDR3 sequence (DNA): TGTGCCAGCAGCCGCTGGGCGGGCCAAGAGACCCAGTACTTC.